This T cell receptor beta chain originates from a study of blood T cell repertoires in COVID-19. Looking at the study overall: The study drew acute and convalescent COVID-19 samples from the United States, Italy and Spain.

In the original analysis: Amplification from reference gene primers served as the basis for estimated nucleated cell counts. TCRdb's table, derived via immunoSEQ multiplex PCR, lists solely in-frame clones and lacks some. The V and J calls and clone size were taken over from that table, and D and trimming were inferred from the DNA. Here the sample spans about 230,000 clones, roughly 81% being singletons. The table lists this clone with many counts. What was sequenced was peripheral blood. The sequence was obtained from a man aged 40-50 years with acute or convalescent COVID-19.

CDR3 nucleotides: TGTGCCAGCAGAGGGGGGGCCGATGAGCAGTTCTTC. This codes for CASRGGADEQFF. The chain employs TRBV6-6 and TRBJ2-1, with D perhaps matching TRBD2 (7 bases). The CDR3 spans 12 residues. V was trimmed by 6 bases and J by 8 bases, leaving 11 bases between them. Germline CDR1 and CDR2: MNHNY and SVGAGI (reference sequence).